The 31 T cell receptor beta chains given below trace back to one sample, sequenced in a study of cytomegalovirus exposure and HLA in healthy donors. PCR employed 60 Vbeta and 13 Jbeta primers. Only in-frame clones appear in the TCRdb table, and some are missing; sequencing was by immunoSEQ multiplex PCR. The specimen's table records around 74,000 clones. Source material: PBMCs. The receptors derive from a man in his forties or fifties in good health and CMV-seropositive.

The chain couples TRBV5-1 to TRBJ1-1; D ambiguous. CDR3 size: 13 residues. From germline, CDR1 is SGHRS and CDR2 YFSETQ. The germline V and J ends were trimmed by 2 bases and 1 base, with 6 bases remaining between them. The CDR3 nucleotides read TGCGCCAGCAGCTTCGGGTGGAACACTGAAGCTTTCTTT. Its translation: CASSFGWNTEAFF.

The chain links TRBV20-1 to TRBJ2-7; TRBD2 might be the D (6 bases). V was trimmed by 3 bases and J by 4 bases, leaving 7 bases between them. From germline, CDR1 is DFQATT and CDR2 SNEGSKA (reference sequence). The CDR3 sequence is 11 residues long. The CDR3 here is CSASGGYEQYV. DNA of the CDR3: TGCAGTGCTAGTGGAGGGTACGAGCAGTACGTC.

CDR3 sequence: CASSTREGTDTQYF. CDR3 nucleotide sequence: TGCGCCAGCAGCACCCGAGAGGGCACAGATACGCAGTATTTT. This chain links TRBV5-1 with TRBJ2-3; D not certain. Germline loops: CDR1 SGHRS, CDR2 YFSETQ. The CDR3 spans 14 residues. V gave up 4 bases and J gave up 1 base, with 10 bases separating them.

The genes are TRBV6-5 and TRBJ2-5; 7 bases agree with TRBD1. CDR3 length equals 14 residues. J was trimmed by 3 bases and V by 10 bases; bases with no gene match: 11. Germline CDR1 is MNHEY and CDR2 is SVGAGI. The CDR3 here is CATGYRGREETQYF. DNA of the CDR3: TGTGCCACGGGCTACAGGGGTAGGGAAGAGACCCAGTACTTC.

The V and J genes are TRBV5-1 and TRBJ2-3; 9 bases are shared with TRBD1. Germline lookup yields CDR1 SGHRS and CDR2 YFSETQ. V trimming: 5 bases; J trimming: 2 bases; junction bases outside the gene matches: 9. The CDR3 contains 16 residues. CDR3 protein: CASRQGQGYSTDTQYF. CDR3 nucleotides: TGCGCCAGCAGACAGGGACAGGGCTATTCCACAGATACGCAGTATTTT.

The chain employs TRBV6-1 and TRBJ1-1; unclear D gene. V was clipped by 2 bases and J by 6 bases, with 13 bases between them. The CDR3 length is 14 residues. CDR1 is MNHNS, CDR2 SASEGT, per germline. In DNA, the CDR3 is TGTGCCAGCAGTGAAATTGGGCAGTCGTCTGAAGCTTTCTTT. Translating gives CASSEIGQSSEAFF.

V and J are TRBV5-1 and TRBJ2-6, with D tentatively TRBD1 (6 bases). The CDR3 is made up of 17 amino acids. The germline gives CDR1 SGHRS, CDR2 YFSETQ. V lost 4 bases and J lost 0, with 14 bases in between. The chain's CDR3 is CASSPQTGPSGANVLTF. The CDR3, as DNA: TGCGCCAGCAGCCCCCAGACAGGCCCCTCTGGGGCCAACGTCCTGACTTTC. The entire variable domain, with the rest obtained from reference TRBV5-1 and TRBJ2-6, is as follows: KAGVTQTPRYLIKTRGQQVTLSCSPISGHRSVSWYQQTPGQGLQFLFEYFSETQRNKGNFPGRFSGRQFSNSRSEMNVSTLELGDSALYLCASSPQTGPSGANVLTFGAGSRLTVL.

The chain uses TRBV12-5 and TRBJ2-3, with 8 nucleotides matching TRBD1. Unmatched junction bases numbered 2, after V lost 5 bases and J lost 1 base. CDR3 size: 14 residues. CDR1 is LGHNT and CDR2 is FRNRAP in the germline V gene. Written as DNA, the CDR3 is TGTGCTAGTGGTCCGGGACAGGGCACAGATACGCAGTATTTT. Translated: CASGPGQGTDTQYF. Supplemented by reference TRBV12-5 and TRBJ2-3, the full variable domain reads DARVTQTPRHKVTEMGQEVTMRCQPILGHNTVFWYRQTMMQGLELLAYFRNRAPLDDSGMPKDRFSAEMPDATLATLKIQPSEPRDSAVYFCASGPGQGTDTQYFGPGTRLTVL.

The chain recombines TRBV6-1 with TRBJ1-5; 11 positions agree with TRBD1. The length of the CDR3 is 17 residues. V dropped 5 bases and J dropped 7; count of bases not matched to a gene: 13. CDR1 and CDR2 from the germline V gene are MNHNS and SASEGT. The chain's CDR3 is CASSQVPGQGGRQPQHF. DNA of the CDR3: TGTGCCAGCAGTCAAGTCCCGGGACAGGGGGGACGGCAGCCCCAGCATTTT.

The gene calls are TRBV28 and TRBJ1-4; 9 nucleotides agree with TRBD1. The V and J ends lost 6 bases and 0 bases, in that order; junction bases with no gene match: 2. This CDR3 is 15 amino acids long. Germline assignment: CDR1 MDHEN and CDR2 SYDVKM. CDR3 DNA: TGTGCCAGCAGCAGGGACAGGGCAACTAATGAAAAACTGTTTTTT. It encodes CASSRDRATNEKLFF.

The chain employs TRBV19 and TRBJ1-3; TRBD1 agrees at 9 bases. With 10 bases clipped from V and 7 bases from J, the junction kept 5 bases outside the gene matches. The length of the CDR3 is 12 residues. Germline assignment: CDR1 LNHDA and CDR2 SQIVND (reference sequence). Written as DNA, the CDR3 is TGTGCCACGACAGGGGGTAGTAACACCATATATTTT. This encodes CATTGGSNTIYF.

The rearrangement links TRBV6-8 to TRBJ2-1, with 13 bases fitting TRBD2. Germline CDR1 reads MNHGY; CDR2 reads SAAAGT. The CDR3 is 16 residues long. V was pared by 0 bases and J by 6 bases, with 2 bases of the junction left unmatched. The CDR3 sequence: CASSYSGTSGTNEQFF. In nucleotides, the CDR3 is TGTGCCAGCAGTTACTCAGGGACTAGCGGGACCAATGAGCAGTTCTTC.

The rearrangement links TRBV28 to TRBJ1-2; 9 nucleotides line up with TRBD1. Germline loops: CDR1 MDHEN, CDR2 SYDVKM. Losses at the gene ends were 5 bases for V and 8 bases for J; bases not matched to a gene: 6. The CDR3 length is 13 residues. In DNA, the CDR3 is TGTGCCAGCAGTGAAGACAGGGGGTGGGGCTACACCTTC. As protein: CASSEDRGWGYTF.

The rearrangement links TRBV6-5 to TRBJ1-6, with D perhaps matching TRBD1 (6 bases). Germline V gene lookup returns CDR1 MNHEY and CDR2 SVGAGI. V shed 8 bases and J shed 9 bases, with 14 bases lying between them. This CDR3 contains 13 residues. In DNA form, the CDR3 reads TGTGCCAGCTTCCGGACAGCTGGTTCACCCCTCCACTTT. Translation: CASFRTAGSPLHF.

The chain recombines TRBV6-5 with TRBJ1-1; possibly TRBD1 for D (6 bases). Trimming shortened V by 2 bases and J by 0 bases, and 7 bases separated the two germline ends. The CDR3 is 14 residues long. Germline V gene data show CDR1 as MNHEY and CDR2 as SVGAGI. DNA for the CDR3: TGTGCCAGCAGTTACCCAGGGGTGAACACTGAAGCTTTCTTT. It yields the protein CASSYPGVNTEAFF.

The chain uses TRBV19 and TRBJ2-2; possibly TRBD2 for D (6 bases). The CDR3 extends over 15 amino acids. Germline CDR1 reads LNHDA; CDR2 reads SQIVND (reference sequence). The V gene lost 7 bases and the J gene lost 5 bases, with 17 bases spanning the gap. The CDR3 is CASIGDSLGTGELFF. The CDR3, as DNA: TGTGCCAGTATAGGGGACTCCCTAGGAACCGGGGAGCTGTTTTTT.

This chain connects TRBV2 to TRBJ1-2, with 7 positions matching TRBD1. Germline values: CDR1 SNHLY, CDR2 FYNNEI. CDR3 length: 13 residues. V was pared by 11 bases and J by 4 bases, with 10 bases of the junction left unmatched. As DNA, the CDR3 is TGTGCCGGGGGACAGAGTGCCATCTATGGCTACACCTTC. It codes for CAGGQSAIYGYTF.

The rearrangement joins TRBV6-5 to TRBJ1-2; D is unclear. V was pared by 4 bases and J by 4 bases, with 16 bases between. Looked up from germline, CDR1 is MNHEY and CDR2 is SVGAGI. This CDR3 is 15 amino acids long. As DNA, the CDR3 is TGTGCCAGCAGTTTTGTGCGGGGAGAGGTCTATGGCTACACCTTC. Translated: CASSFVRGEVYGYTF.

The rearrangement links TRBV7-8 to TRBJ2-7; D is undetermined. Germline-derived CDR1 and CDR2 are SGHVS and FQNEAQ. Trimming took off 4 bases at V and 2 bases at J, with 12 bases between the two ends. The CDR3 runs to 14 residues. The CDR3 spells CASSSLRSAYEQYF. As DNA, the CDR3 is TGTGCCAGCAGCTCCCTAAGGAGCGCCTACGAGCAGTACTTC.

The chain couples TRBV25-1 to TRBJ1-1; D call uncertain. The CDR3 runs to 14 residues. From germline, CDR1 is MGHDK and CDR2 SYGVNS. Trimming removed 1 base from V and 1 base from J, with 7 bases in between. The CDR3 DNA reads as TGTGCCAGCAGTGAATCGGGAAGGAACACTGAAGCTTTCTTT. Residues: CASSESGRNTEAFF.

The rearrangement joins TRBV5-1 to TRBJ2-1; 9 bases fit TRBD2. Germline lookup yields CDR1 SGHRS and CDR2 YFSETQ. The CDR3 runs 16 residues. V shed 3 bases and J 2 bases; nucleotides not matched to a gene: 6. The CDR3 DNA reads TGCGCCAGCAGCTCTACATTAGCGGGAGCCTACAATGAGCAGTTCTTC. Amino acid sequence: CASSSTLAGAYNEQFF. Filled out from reference TRBV5-1 and TRBJ2-1, the complete variable domain reads KAGVTQTPRYLIKTRGQQVTLSCSPISGHRSVSWYQQTPGQGLQFLFEYFSETQRNKGNFPGRFSGRQFSNSRSEMNVSTLELGDSALYLCASSSTLAGAYNEQFFGPGTRLTVL.

The CDR3 coding sequence is TGTGCCTGGAGTGTATTCCGAGCTCTGAATGAGCAGTTCTTC. It is translated as CAWSVFRALNEQFF. V gene TRBV30 combines with J gene TRBJ2-1; no reliable D call. This CDR3 comprises 14 residues. Germline assignment: CDR1 GTSNPN and CDR2 SVGIG (reference sequence). V lost 0 bases, J lost 7 bases, and 13 bases lay in between.

The chain joins TRBV30 to TRBJ1-1, with 7 bases matching TRBD1. The CDR3 totals 15 residues. Germline values: CDR1 GTSNPN, CDR2 SVGIG (reference sequence). The V segment lost 0 bases and the J segment 0 bases; nucleotides outside the gene matches: 4. The CDR3 nucleotides are TGTGCCTGGAGTGTATGGGACAGCATGAACACTGAAGCTTTCTTT. It yields the protein CAWSVWDSMNTEAFF.

J is TRBJ1-5 and V is TRBV6-6; D ambiguous. Germline CDR1 reads MNHNY; CDR2 reads SVGAGI (reference sequence). The CDR3 runs to 15 residues. Trimming stripped 7 bases from V and 2 bases from J, with 15 bases between. CDR3 protein: CASTYSPTGNQPQHF. The CDR3, as DNA: TGTGCCAGCACCTACTCCCCCACTGGCAATCAGCCCCAGCATTTT.

The chain has TRBV6-5 and TRBJ1-2; TRBD1 matches at 7 bases. The junction had 11 bases not matched to a gene; V was cut back by 7 bases and J by 9 bases. The CDR3 covers 13 residues. The germline CDR1 and CDR2 sequences are MNHEY and SVGAGI. CDR3 coding DNA: TGTGCCAGCACGAGAACAGGGGAGAGTCGCTACACCTTC. The encoded protein is CASTRTGESRYTF.

The V and J genes are TRBV28 and TRBJ1-2; no clear D. The CDR3 totals 13 residues. V dropped 1 base and J dropped 8 bases, with 11 bases sitting between them. Germline V gene data show CDR1 as MDHEN and CDR2 as SYDVKM. CDR3 in amino acids: CASSLLVREGYTF. CDR3 in DNA: TGTGCCAGCAGTTTATTGGTCCGGGAAGGCTACACCTTC.

This chain joins TRBV2 and TRBJ2-7, with TRBD2 matching 10 bases. The length of the CDR3 is 16 residues. Germline CDR1 SNHLY, CDR2 FYNNEI. Germline trimming cut 6 bases from V and 0 bases from J; bases unmatched to any gene: 8. CDR3 sequence reads: CASSFPGLARSYEQYF. CDR3 DNA: TGTGCCAGCAGCTTTCCGGGACTAGCGCGCTCCTACGAGCAGTACTTC.

This chain links TRBV6-1 with TRBJ1-1; D possibly corresponds to TRBD1 (6 bases). V was clipped by 6 bases and J by 4 bases, with 12 bases between them. The germline gives CDR1 MNHNS, CDR2 SASEGT. The CDR3 spans 13 residues. This CDR3 reads CASRVGQPTEAFF. The CDR3 DNA reads TGTGCCAGCAGAGTAGGACAGCCCACTGAAGCTTTCTTT.

The V and J genes are TRBV14 and TRBJ2-2; D remains unclear. V dropped 0 bases and J dropped 7 bases, with 6 bases sitting between them. Germline V CDR1 and CDR2: SGHDN, FVKESK. The CDR3 runs 13 residues. The CDR3 DNA is TGTGCCAGCAGCCAAGATTTTAACGGGGAGCTGTTTTTT. This gives the protein CASSQDFNGELFF.

The CDR3 here is CASSTREGAEAFF. Written as DNA, the CDR3 is TGCGCCAGCAGCACTAGGGAGGGGGCTGAAGCTTTCTTT. The rearrangement links TRBV5-1 to TRBJ1-1; TRBD1 might be the D (6 bases). CDR1 and CDR2 (germline): SGHRS, YFSETQ. V was shortened by 4 bases and J by 6 bases, with 13 bases between the two germline ends. The CDR3 runs 13 residues.

The chain is built from TRBV19 and TRBJ2-7; 7 bases line up with TRBD1. Germline CDR1 is LNHDA and CDR2 is SQIVND (reference sequence). After removal of 4 bases from V and 4 bases from J, the junction contained 4 bases not matched to a gene. The CDR3 spans 13 residues. CDR3: CASSTNRGYEQYF. CDR3 nucleotide sequence: TGTGCCAGTAGTACCAACAGGGGTTACGAGCAGTACTTC.